Detailed here is one TCR beta chain. TCRdb ran MiXCR on the 5' RACE reads and lists one entry per CDR3 protein. Of some 350,000 distinct CDR3 sequences detected, roughly 4.3% appear once; the ten largest clones hold around 23%. The source of the sample is a study of T cells after yellow fever vaccination. Unmatched junction bases numbered 6, after V lost 7 bases and J lost 5 bases. CDR1 and CDR2 from the germline V gene are SNHLY and FYNNEI. The CDR3 covers 13 residues. V is TRBV2 and J is TRBJ2-5, with 8 bases aligning to TRBD2. The sequence was obtained from a man between 18 and 29 years old who received the YFV17D yellow fever vaccine. Source: PBMCs, taken 5 days after the yellow fever booster vaccination. The CDR3 is CASTAGGKETQYF. CDR3 coding DNA: TGTGCCAGCACCGCGGGGGGCAAGGAGACCCAGTACTTC.